A single sample is the source of the 18 T cell receptor beta chains below, sequenced in a study of human CD8 memory T cell subsets. Sequencing libraries of TCR beta were made by UMI-labeled 5' RACE. TCRdb re-called the 5' RACE reads and gives one entry per CDR3 protein, without DNA. The table lists about 20,000 distinct CDR3 sequences. Sequenced: CD8+ T cells from PBMCs. These receptors all stem from a human donor in good health.

Its frequency marks this clonotype as medium-sized. V and J are TRBV19 and TRBJ2-4; TCRdb picks TRBD1, but there is no DNA to check that call. The germline gives CDR1 LNHDA, CDR2 SQIVND (reference sequence). The CDR3 totals 16 residues. The CDR3 region is CASSPNRDVSKNIQYF.

The chain links TRBV11-2 to TRBJ1-6; TCRdb gives TRBD1 as the D gene, but with no DNA this cannot be confirmed. The CDR3 is 16 amino acids. Germline lookup yields CDR1 SGHAT and CDR2 FQNNGV. CDR3 sequence: CASSLRGGKRNSPLHF.

The V and J genes are TRBV7-2 and TRBJ2-1; there is no DNA to check the TCRdb D call of TRBD1. CDR1 SGHTA and CDR2 FQGNSA come from the germline V gene. The CDR3 is made up of 15 amino acids. CDR3 protein: CASSLLRDGDNEQFF. The complete variable domain, with remaining parts taken from reference TRBV7-2 and TRBJ2-1, reads GAGVSQSPSNKVTEKGKDVELRCDPISGHTALYWYRQSLGQGLEFLIYFQGNSAPDKSGLPSDRFSAERTGGSVSTLTIQRTQQEDSAVYLCASSLLRDGDNEQFFGPGTRLTVL.

The rearrangement uses TRBV12-3 or TRBV12-4 and TRBJ2-6. The CDR3 runs to 15 residues. The chain's CDR3 is CASTLTVIGANVLTF.

J is TRBJ1-4 and V is TRBV3-1; TCRdb selects TRBD1, and the lack of DNA leaves this call unchecked. This CDR3 is 19 amino acids long. Germline V gene lookup returns CDR1 LGHDT and CDR2 YNNKEL (reference sequence). CDR3: CASSHTGTGLVMRHEKLFF.

The chain is built from TRBV15 and TRBJ2-3; TCRdb gives TRBD1 as the D gene, but with no DNA this cannot be confirmed. Germline values: CDR1 LNHNV, CDR2 YYDKDF (reference sequence). CDR3 length: 16 residues. The chain's CDR3 is CATSIDRGGGTDTQYF.

The chain uses TRBV6-6 and TRBJ1-3. The CDR3 totals 14 residues. Per germline, CDR1 MNHNY and CDR2 SVGAGI (reference sequence). The CDR3 protein is CASSYNTDGNTIYF.

CDR3 protein: CASSNRGRTHEQFF. The genes are TRBV7-2 and TRBJ2-1; the D call from TCRdb, TRBD1, cannot be confirmed without DNA. The germline V gene has CDR1 SGHTA and CDR2 FQGNSA. The length of the CDR3 is 14 residues.

The chain links TRBV21-1 to TRBJ2-3; TCRdb indicates TRBD1, and absent DNA this call remains unverified. TRBV21-1 is described as a pseudogene. The CDR3 runs 14 residues. CDR3 in amino acids: CASSKEKNGNTQYF.

V gene TRBV7-6 combines with J gene TRBJ1-1; TCRdb proposes TRBD1, but this gene call is untestable without DNA. This CDR3 has 17 amino acids. Germline V gene sequence: CDR1 SGHVS, CDR2 FNYEAQ. The CDR3 reads CASSTGIDPSELTEAFF. The full variable domain, in which reference TRBV7-6 and TRBJ1-1 provide the parts outside the CDR3, is GAGVSQSPRYKVTKRGQDVALRCDPISGHVSLYWYRQALGQGPEFLTYFNYEAQQDKSGLPNDRFSAERPEGSISTLTIQRTEQRDSAMYRCASSTGIDPSELTEAFFGQGTRLTVV.

The genes are TRBV5-1 and TRBJ2-7; TCRdb's D gene call, TRBD2, goes unchecked for lack of DNA. The length of the CDR3 is 14 residues. Per the germline V gene, CDR1 is SGHRS and CDR2 is YFSETQ. Here the CDR3 reads CASSMRTRRDEQYF.

The chain's CDR3 is CSVGIKGQRDEKLFF. This rearrangement joins TRBV29-1 to TRBJ1-4; the D call of TRBD1 rests on TCRdb alone, since no DNA is present to check it. CDR1 SQVTM and CDR2 ANQGSEA come from the germline V gene. This CDR3 is 15 amino acids long.

The gene calls are TRBV20-1 and TRBJ2-1; TCRdb designates TRBD1, a call that cannot be tested without DNA. The CDR3 is 15 amino acids. The germline CDR1 and CDR2 sequences are DFQATT and SNEGSKA (reference sequence). The CDR3 sequence is CSARPDNYPYNEQFF.

The CDR3 protein is CAWTIAGISYGTEAFF. The chain is built from TRBV30 and TRBJ1-1. The CDR3 length is 16 residues. Germline lookup yields CDR1 GTSNPN and CDR2 SVGIG (reference sequence).

This chain joins TRBV4-1 and TRBJ2-1; the D gene TCRdb calls, TRBD1, cannot be checked with no DNA. CDR1 and CDR2 (germline): MGHRA, YSYEKL. This CDR3 has 12 amino acids. CDR3 protein: CASSQGGLGQFF.

The CDR3: CSVARDSGGYTF. This chain links TRBV29-1 with TRBJ1-2. CDR3 length: 12 residues. From germline, CDR1 is SQVTM and CDR2 ANQGSEA.

The chain uses TRBV25-1 and TRBJ1-1; the TCRdb call, TRBD1, lacks DNA for checking. Germline V gives CDR1 MGHDK, CDR2 SYGVNS. The CDR3 is 13 residues long. The CDR3 spells CASSSGAYTEAFF.

The CDR3 sequence is CASSFEGNQPQHF. V and J are TRBV12-3 or TRBV12-4 and TRBJ1-5; with no DNA, the TCRdb D assignment of TRBD1 cannot be verified. The CDR3 runs 13 residues.